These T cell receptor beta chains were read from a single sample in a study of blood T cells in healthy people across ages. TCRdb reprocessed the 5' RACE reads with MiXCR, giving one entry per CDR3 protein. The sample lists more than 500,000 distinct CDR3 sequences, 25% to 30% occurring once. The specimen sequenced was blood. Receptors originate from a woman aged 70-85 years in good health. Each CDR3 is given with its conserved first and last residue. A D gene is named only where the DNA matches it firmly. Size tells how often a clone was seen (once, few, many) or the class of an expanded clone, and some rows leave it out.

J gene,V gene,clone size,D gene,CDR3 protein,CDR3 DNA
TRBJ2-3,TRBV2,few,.,CASSPMVGTQYF,TGTGCCAGCAGTCCTATGGTGGGTACGCAGTATTTT
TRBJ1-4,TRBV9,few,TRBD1,CASSDDVGKPGQAYPNEKLFF,TGTGCCAGCAGCGACGACGTCGGGAAGCCGGGACAGGCATACCCGAACGAAAAACTGTTTTTT
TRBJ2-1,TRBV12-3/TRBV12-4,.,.,CASSPTYEQFF,TGTGCCAGCAGCCCGACTTATGAGCAGTTCTTC
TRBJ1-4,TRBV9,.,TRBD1,CASSPGTGVTNEKLFF,TGTGCCAGCAGCCCGGGGACAGGGGTAACTAATGAAAAACTGTTTTTT
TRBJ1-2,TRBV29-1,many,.,CSVFVVGVDGYTF,TGCAGCGTTTTTGTTGTAGGGGTGGATGGCTACACCTTC
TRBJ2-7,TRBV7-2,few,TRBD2,CASSFWGGYEQYF,TGTGCCAGCAGCTTTTGGGGGGGCTACGAGCAGTACTTC
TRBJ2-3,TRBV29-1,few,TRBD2,CSVDGSLAQPTDTQYF,TGCAGCGTTGACGGTTCACTAGCGCAACCCACAGATACGCAGTATTTT
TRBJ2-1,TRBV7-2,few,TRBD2,CASSLFGGAIYNEQFF,TGTGCCAGCAGCTTATTCGGGGGGGCAATTTACAATGAGCAGTTCTTC
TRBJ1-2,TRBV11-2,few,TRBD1,CASSLGPRSDRGPTNYGYTF,TGTGCCAGCAGCTTAGGCCCGAGAAGCGACAGGGGGCCTACTAACTATGGCTACACCTTC
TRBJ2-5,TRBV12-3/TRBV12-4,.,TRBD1,CASSATGVRQETQYF,TGTGCCAGCAGTGCGACAGGGGTCCGACAAGAGACCCAGTACTTC
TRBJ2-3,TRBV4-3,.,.,CASSHRSADTQYF,TGCGCCAGCAGCCATCGCTCGGCTGATACGCAGTATTTT
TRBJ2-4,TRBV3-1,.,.,CASSPFILAKNIQYF,TGTGCCAGCAGCCCATTCATTCTAGCCAAAAACATTCAGTACTTC
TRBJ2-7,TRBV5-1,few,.,CASSLDGLPYEQYF,TGCGCCAGCAGCTTGGACGGGCTTCCCTACGAGCAGTACTTC
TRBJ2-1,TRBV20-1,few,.,CSARGLTYNEQFF,TGCAGTGCCCGAGGGCTAACCTACAATGAGCAGTTCTTC